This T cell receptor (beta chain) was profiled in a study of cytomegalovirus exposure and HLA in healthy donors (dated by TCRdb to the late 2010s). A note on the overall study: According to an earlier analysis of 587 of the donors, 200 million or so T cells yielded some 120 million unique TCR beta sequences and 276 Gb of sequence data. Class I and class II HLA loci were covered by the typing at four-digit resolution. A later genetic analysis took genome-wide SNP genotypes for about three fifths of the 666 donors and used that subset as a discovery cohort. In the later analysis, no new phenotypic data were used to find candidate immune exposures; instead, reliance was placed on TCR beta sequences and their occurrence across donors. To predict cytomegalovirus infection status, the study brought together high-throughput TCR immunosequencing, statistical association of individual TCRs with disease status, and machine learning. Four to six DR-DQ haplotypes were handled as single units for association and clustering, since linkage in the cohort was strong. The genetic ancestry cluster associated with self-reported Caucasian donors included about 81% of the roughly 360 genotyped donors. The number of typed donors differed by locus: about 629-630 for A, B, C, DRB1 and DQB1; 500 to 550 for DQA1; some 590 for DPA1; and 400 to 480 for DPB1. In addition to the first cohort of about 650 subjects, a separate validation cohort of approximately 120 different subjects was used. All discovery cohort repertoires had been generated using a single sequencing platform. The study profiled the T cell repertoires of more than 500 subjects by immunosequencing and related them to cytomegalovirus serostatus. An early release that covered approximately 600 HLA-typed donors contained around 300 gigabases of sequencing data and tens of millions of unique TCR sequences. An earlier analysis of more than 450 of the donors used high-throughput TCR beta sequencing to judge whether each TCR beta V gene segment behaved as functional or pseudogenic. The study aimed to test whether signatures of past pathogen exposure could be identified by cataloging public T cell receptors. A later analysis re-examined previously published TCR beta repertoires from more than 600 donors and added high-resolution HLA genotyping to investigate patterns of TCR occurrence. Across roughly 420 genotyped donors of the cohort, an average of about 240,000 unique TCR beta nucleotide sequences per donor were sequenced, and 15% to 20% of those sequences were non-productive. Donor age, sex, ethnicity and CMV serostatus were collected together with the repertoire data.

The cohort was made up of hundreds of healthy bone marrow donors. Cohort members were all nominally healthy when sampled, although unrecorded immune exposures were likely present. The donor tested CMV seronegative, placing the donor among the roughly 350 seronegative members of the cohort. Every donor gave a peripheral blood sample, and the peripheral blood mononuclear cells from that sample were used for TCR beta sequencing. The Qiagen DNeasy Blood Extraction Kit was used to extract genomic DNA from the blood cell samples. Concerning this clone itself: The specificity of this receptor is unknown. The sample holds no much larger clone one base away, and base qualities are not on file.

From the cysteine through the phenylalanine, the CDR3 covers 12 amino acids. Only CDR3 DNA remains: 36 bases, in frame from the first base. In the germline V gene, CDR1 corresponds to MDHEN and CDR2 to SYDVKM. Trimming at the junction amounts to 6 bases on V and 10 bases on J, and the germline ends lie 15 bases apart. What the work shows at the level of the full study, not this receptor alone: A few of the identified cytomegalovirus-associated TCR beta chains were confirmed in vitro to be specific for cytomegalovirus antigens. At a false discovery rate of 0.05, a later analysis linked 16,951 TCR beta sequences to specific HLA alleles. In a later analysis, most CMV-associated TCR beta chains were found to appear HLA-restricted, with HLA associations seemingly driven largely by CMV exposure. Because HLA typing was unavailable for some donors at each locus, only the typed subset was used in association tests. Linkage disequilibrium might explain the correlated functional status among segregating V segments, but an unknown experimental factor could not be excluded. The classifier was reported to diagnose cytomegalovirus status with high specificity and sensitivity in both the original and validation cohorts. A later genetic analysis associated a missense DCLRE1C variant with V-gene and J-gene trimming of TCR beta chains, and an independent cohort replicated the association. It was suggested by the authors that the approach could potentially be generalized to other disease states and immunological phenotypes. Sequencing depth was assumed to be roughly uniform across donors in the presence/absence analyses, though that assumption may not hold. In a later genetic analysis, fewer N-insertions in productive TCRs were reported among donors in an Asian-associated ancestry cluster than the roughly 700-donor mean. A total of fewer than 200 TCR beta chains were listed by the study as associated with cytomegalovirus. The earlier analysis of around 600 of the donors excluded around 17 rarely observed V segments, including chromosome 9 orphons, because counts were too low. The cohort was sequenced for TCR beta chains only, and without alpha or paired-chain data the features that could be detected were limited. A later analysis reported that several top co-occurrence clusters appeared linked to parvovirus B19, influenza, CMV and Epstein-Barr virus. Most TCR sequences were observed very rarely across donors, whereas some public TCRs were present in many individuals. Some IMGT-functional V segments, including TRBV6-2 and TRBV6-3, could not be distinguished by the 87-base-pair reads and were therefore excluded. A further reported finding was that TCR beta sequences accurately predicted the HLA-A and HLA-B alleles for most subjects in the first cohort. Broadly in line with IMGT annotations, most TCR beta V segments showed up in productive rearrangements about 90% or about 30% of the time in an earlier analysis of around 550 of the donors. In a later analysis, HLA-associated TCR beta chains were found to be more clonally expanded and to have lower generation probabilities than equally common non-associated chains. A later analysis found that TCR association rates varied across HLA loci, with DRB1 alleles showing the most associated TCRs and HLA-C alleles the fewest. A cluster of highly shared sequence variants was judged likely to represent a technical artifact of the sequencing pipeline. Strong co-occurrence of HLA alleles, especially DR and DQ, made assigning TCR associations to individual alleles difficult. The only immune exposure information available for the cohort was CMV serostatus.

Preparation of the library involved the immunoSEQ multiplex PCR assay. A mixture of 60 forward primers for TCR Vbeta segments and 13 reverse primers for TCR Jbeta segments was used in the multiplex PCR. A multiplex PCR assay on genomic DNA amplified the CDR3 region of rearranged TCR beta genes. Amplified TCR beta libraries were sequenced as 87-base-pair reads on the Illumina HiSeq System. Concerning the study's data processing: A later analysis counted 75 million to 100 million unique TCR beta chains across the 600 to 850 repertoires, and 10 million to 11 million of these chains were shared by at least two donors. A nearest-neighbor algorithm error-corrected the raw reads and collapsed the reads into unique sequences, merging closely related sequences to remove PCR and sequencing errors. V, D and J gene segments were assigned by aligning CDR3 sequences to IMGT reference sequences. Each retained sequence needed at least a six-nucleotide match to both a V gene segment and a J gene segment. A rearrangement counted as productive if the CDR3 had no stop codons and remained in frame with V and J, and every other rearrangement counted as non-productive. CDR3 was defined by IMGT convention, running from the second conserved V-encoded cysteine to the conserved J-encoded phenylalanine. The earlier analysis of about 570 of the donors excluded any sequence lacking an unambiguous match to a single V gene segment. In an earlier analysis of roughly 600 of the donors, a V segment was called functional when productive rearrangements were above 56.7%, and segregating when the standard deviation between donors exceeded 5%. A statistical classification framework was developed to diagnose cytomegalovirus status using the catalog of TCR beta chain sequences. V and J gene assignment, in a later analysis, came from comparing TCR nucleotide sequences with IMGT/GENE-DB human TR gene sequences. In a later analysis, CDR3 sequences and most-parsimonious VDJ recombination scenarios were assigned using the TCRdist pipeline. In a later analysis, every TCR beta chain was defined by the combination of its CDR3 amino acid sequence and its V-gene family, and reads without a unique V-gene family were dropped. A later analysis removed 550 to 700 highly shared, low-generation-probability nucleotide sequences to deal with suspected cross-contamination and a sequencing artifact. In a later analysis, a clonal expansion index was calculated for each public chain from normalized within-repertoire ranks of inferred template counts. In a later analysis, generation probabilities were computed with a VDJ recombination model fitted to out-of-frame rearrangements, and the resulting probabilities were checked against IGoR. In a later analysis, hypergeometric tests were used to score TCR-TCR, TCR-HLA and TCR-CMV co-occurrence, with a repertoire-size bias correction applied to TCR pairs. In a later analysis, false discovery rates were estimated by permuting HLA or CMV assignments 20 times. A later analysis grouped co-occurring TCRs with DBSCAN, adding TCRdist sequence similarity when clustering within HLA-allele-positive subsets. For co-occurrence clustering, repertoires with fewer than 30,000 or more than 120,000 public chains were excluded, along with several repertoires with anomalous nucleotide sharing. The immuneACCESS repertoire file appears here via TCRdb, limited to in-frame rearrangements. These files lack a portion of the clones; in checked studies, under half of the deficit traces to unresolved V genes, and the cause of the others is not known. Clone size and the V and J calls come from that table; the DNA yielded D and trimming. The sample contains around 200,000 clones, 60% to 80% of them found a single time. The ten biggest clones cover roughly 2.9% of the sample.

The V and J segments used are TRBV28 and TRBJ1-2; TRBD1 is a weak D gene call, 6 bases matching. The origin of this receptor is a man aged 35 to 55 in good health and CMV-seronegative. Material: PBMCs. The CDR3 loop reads CASRPQGFVYTF. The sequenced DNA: TGTGCCAGCAGGCCACAGGGATTTGTCTACACCTTC.